The 28 T cell receptor beta chains given below trace back to one sample, sequenced in a study of T-cell reconstitution after alpha-beta-depleted transplantation in children. Preparing the TCRbeta library involved the use of unique molecular identifiers. TCRdb reprocessed the PCR reads via MiXCR and lists one record per CDR3 protein. Seen here are some 490,000 distinct CDR3 sequences, 9.5% to 15% observed once, and the top ten hold around 6.1%. The sequences come from PBMCs from the stem cell graft donor, collected from the stem cell graft. The source is a human donor who donated a stem cell graft to a child with combined immunodeficiency.

This clonotype was found a few times. The genes are TRBV4-3 and TRBJ2-7; 7 nucleotides match TRBD1. CDR3 size: 15 residues. The J segment lost 2 bases and the V segment lost 0 bases, leaving 4 bases of the junction unmatched. The germline gives CDR1 LGHNA, CDR2 YSLEER. CDR3 sequence reads: CASSQDHRGPYEQYF. CDR3 coding DNA: TGCGCCAGCAGCCAAGATCACAGGGGACCCTACGAGCAGTACTTC.

This clonotype appeared many times. V gene TRBV10-3 combines with J gene TRBJ2-1; the match to TRBD2 covers 9 bases. V lost 4 bases, J lost 6 bases, and 10 bases stayed unmatched. CDR1 and CDR2 from the germline V gene are ENHRY and SYGVKD. The CDR3 is 16 residues long. Here the CDR3 reads CAISGLTSGLPNEQFF. The DNA of the CDR3 is TGTGCCATCAGTGGGTTGACTAGCGGACTTCCCAATGAGCAGTTCTTC.

This clonotype was picked up many times. The rearrangement links TRBV12-3 or TRBV12-4 to TRBJ1-4; no definite D call. The V end was cut by 8 bases, the J end by 6 bases, with 13 bases between. This CDR3 is built from 13 residues. DNA for the CDR3: TGTGCCAGCGCCCGAGACCAAGATGAAAAACTGTTTTTT. Protein product: CASARDQDEKLFF.

The chain carries TRBV28 and TRBJ1-5; D perhaps matches TRBD1 (5 bases). The CDR3 runs to 14 residues. Trimming pared 3 bases from V and 11 bases from J, leaving 17 bases between. CDR1 and CDR2 (germline): MDHEN, SYDVKM. CDR3 bases: TGTGCCAGCAGTTTGAACGACAGCCCGTCCTCCCAGCATTTT. This gives the protein CASSLNDSPSSQHF.

This clonotype was detected only a few times. The chain carries TRBV7-9 and TRBJ2-7; TRBD1 might be the D (6 bases). Germline CDR1 SEHNR, CDR2 FQNEAQ (reference sequence). The CDR3 has 15 amino acids. Deletions cut 2 bases from V and 6 bases from J, with 17 bases between. The CDR3 loop is CASSLRSPGDAEQYF. For the CDR3, the DNA is TGTGCCAGCAGCTTAAGGTCCCCAGGGGACGCCGAGCAGTACTTC.

This clonotype was observed a few times. This chain links TRBV20-1 with TRBJ2-2, with TRBD2 matching over 7 bases. The junction had 8 bases not matched to a gene; V was cut back by 2 bases and J by 2 bases. Germline CDR1 is DFQATT and CDR2 is SNEGSKA (reference sequence). This CDR3 is built from 16 residues. The CDR3 reads CSARFRGEFNTGELFF. For the CDR3, the DNA is TGCAGTGCTAGATTTCGGGGGGAGTTTAACACCGGGGAGCTGTTTTTT.

The rearrangement joins TRBV12-5 to TRBJ1-1, with a tentative D call TRBD1 (6 bases). Trimming pared 7 bases from V and 3 bases from J, leaving 18 bases between. Germline V CDR1 and CDR2: LGHNT, FRNRAP. This CDR3 contains 15 residues. The CDR3 here is CASDLTGKGDTEAFF. In nucleotides, the CDR3 is TGTGCTAGTGATCTTACAGGGAAAGGGGACACTGAAGCTTTCTTT.

The chain carries TRBV20-1 and TRBJ2-3, with 8 nucleotides matching TRBD2. Trimming at V came to 4 bases and at J to 0 bases, leaving 18 bases not matched to a gene. The CDR3 spans 19 residues. Per the germline V gene, CDR1 is DFQATT and CDR2 is SNEGSKA (reference sequence). The CDR3: CSATDPGSSGDESTDTQYF. The CDR3 nucleotides read TGCAGTGCTACCGACCCGGGCAGTAGCGGGGACGAGAGCACAGATACGCAGTATTTT.

This clonotype came up many times. The rearrangement uses TRBV24-1 and TRBJ2-2; possible D gene TRBD1, 6 bases. Germline values: CDR1 KGHDR, CDR2 SFDVKD. Trimming took off 4 bases at V and 0 bases at J, with 8 bases between the two ends. The CDR3 sequence is 15 residues long. In nucleotides, the CDR3 is TGTGCCACCAGTGACAGGGGAACGAACACCGGGGAGCTGTTTTTT. This translates into CATSDRGTNTGELFF.

This clonotype was detected ten times or more. The V gene is TRBV7-2, the J gene TRBJ2-1, with D perhaps matching TRBD2 (6 bases). V was trimmed by 5 bases and J by 10 bases, leaving 18 bases between them. The CDR3 runs to 14 residues. Germline-derived CDR1 and CDR2 are SGHTA and FQGNSA. CDR3 nucleotide sequence: TGTGCCAGCAGCCACATGCTAGCGTCGGAAGAGCAGTTCTTC. Its protein is CASSHMLASEEQFF.

The chain carries TRBV12-3 or TRBV12-4 and TRBJ2-5, with D perhaps matching TRBD1 or TRBD2 (6 bases each). The CDR3 contains 14 residues. V dropped 5 bases and J dropped 1 base, with 11 bases sitting between them. The CDR3 DNA reads as TGTGCCAGCAGTCGAGAGGGGGGCCAAGAGACCCAGTACTTC. Protein sequence: CASSREGGQETQYF.

The chain employs TRBV5-1 and TRBJ2-2; no firm D call. V shed 4 bases and J shed 6 bases, with 10 bases lying between them. The CDR3 covers 13 residues. Looked up from germline, CDR1 is SGHRS and CDR2 is YFSETQ. CDR3 in amino acids: CASSKRTAGELFF. CDR3 bases: TGCGCCAGCAGCAAAAGGACGGCCGGGGAGCTGTTTTTT.

This clonotype showed up just a few times. The chain couples TRBV6-5 to TRBJ2-2, with D perhaps matching TRBD1 or TRBD2 (5 bases each). V lost 0 bases and J 0 bases, leaving 17 bases between the germline ends. Germline CDR1 reads MNHEY; CDR2 reads SVGAGI. The CDR3 covers 19 residues. This CDR3 reads CASSYSDIVWTSNTGELFF. CDR3 in DNA: TGTGCCAGCAGTTACTCGGACATAGTTTGGACTTCGAACACCGGGGAGCTGTTTTTT.

This clonotype was recorded at least ten times. The chain employs TRBV7-9 and TRBJ2-7; D ambiguous. CDR1 and CDR2 from the germline V gene are SEHNR and FQNEAQ (reference sequence). Trimming pared 5 bases from V and 3 bases from J, leaving 17 bases between. The CDR3 length is 15 residues. The DNA of the CDR3 is TGTGCCAGCAGCCCCTACTGGGGTCCTGACTACGAGCAGTACTTC. Translating it yields CASSPYWGPDYEQYF.

This clonotype was found many times. The rearrangement links TRBV9 to TRBJ2-7; 10 positions agree with TRBD1. Germline CDR1 and CDR2: SGDLS and YYNGEE. The CDR3 is made up of 15 amino acids. Trimming took 4 bases from V and 4 from J; bases not matched to a gene: 8. The CDR3 is CASSWGGTGEYEQYF. The DNA for the CDR3 is TGTGCCAGCAGCTGGGGGGGGACAGGGGAGTACGAGCAGTACTTC.

This clonotype came up a few times. The chain has TRBV6-2 or TRBV6-3 and TRBJ2-1; D might be TRBD1 or TRBD2, each matching 5 bases. Trimming took off 6 bases at V and 0 bases at J, with 15 bases between the two ends. CDR1 and CDR2 from the germline V gene are MNHEY and SVGEGT. The CDR3 loop spans 16 amino acids. The CDR3 DNA is TGTGCCAGCAGACCTTACGGGGCAGGCTCCTACAATGAGCAGTTCTTC. It translates to CASRPYGAGSYNEQFF.

The chain has TRBV12-3 or TRBV12-4 and TRBJ2-7, with 9 bases that match TRBD1. The ends lost 8 bases at V and 5 bases at J; junction bases unmatched: 16. This CDR3 has 16 amino acids. The CDR3 loop is CASDGRSGTGPNEQYF. As DNA, the CDR3 is TGTGCCAGCGATGGACGGTCTGGGACAGGGCCCAACGAGCAGTACTTC.

V gene TRBV12-3 or TRBV12-4 combines with J gene TRBJ1-1, with D perhaps TRBD1 (6 bases). Trimming removed 5 bases at V and 12 bases at J, with 16 bases between. There are 12 residues in the CDR3. The CDR3 nucleotides read TGTGCCAGCAGTACAGCTGACAGGACATCTTTCTTT. Translating it yields CASSTADRTSFF.

This clonotype was recorded at least ten times. The V call is TRBV10-3, the J call TRBJ2-1; D is unclear. The germline CDR1 and CDR2 sequences are ENHRY and SYGVKD. The CDR3 contains 12 residues. Trimming took 2 bases from V and 10 from J, leaving 9 bases between them. The CDR3 DNA sequence: TGTGCCATCAGTGAGATAAGGTTAGAGCAGTTCTTC. Protein: CAISEIRLEQFF.

The chain carries TRBV7-3 and TRBJ2-2; unclear D gene. Trimming stripped 0 bases from V and 4 bases from J, with 9 bases between. CDR1 is SGHTA, CDR2 FQGTGA, per germline. The CDR3 totals 15 residues. This chain's CDR3 is CASSLTGPATGELFF. The CDR3 DNA reads as TGTGCCAGCAGCTTAACGGGCCCGGCCACCGGGGAGCTGTTTTTT.

The V call is TRBV12-3 or TRBV12-4, the J call TRBJ2-3; 8 bases line up with TRBD2. With 5 bases clipped from V and 0 bases from J, the junction kept 4 bases outside the gene matches. CDR3 length: 15 residues. The CDR3 sequence: CASSHGTSSTDTQYF. Here the CDR3 DNA reads TGTGCCAGCAGTCACGGGACTAGTAGCACAGATACGCAGTATTTT.

This clonotype came up many times. The chain uses TRBV12-3 or TRBV12-4 and TRBJ2-1; D is unresolved. The CDR3 extends over 14 amino acids. V was cut by 6 bases and J by 0 bases, with 9 bases left in between. The CDR3 spells CASSPRSSYNEQFF. The CDR3 coding sequence is TGTGCCAGCAGCCCCCGGTCCTCCTACAATGAGCAGTTCTTC.

The rearrangement joins TRBV7-3 to TRBJ2-2; D might be TRBD1 or TRBD2, each matching 6 bases. V lost 3 bases, J lost 6 bases, and 17 bases lay in between. The CDR3 has 16 amino acids. Germline assignment: CDR1 SGHTA and CDR2 FQGTGA. Written as DNA, the CDR3 is TGTGCCAGCAGCTTCCGGGGGCATCTGATCTCCGGGGAGCTGTTTTTT. This gives the protein CASSFRGHLISGELFF. Using reference TRBV7-3 and TRBJ2-2 for the parts outside the CDR3, the full variable domain is GAGVSQTPSNKVTEKGKYVELRCDPISGHTALYWYRQSLGQGPEFLIYFQGTGAADDSGLPNDRFFAVRPEGSVSTLKIQRTERGDSAVYLCASSFRGHLISGELFFGEGSRLTVL.

This clonotype appeared a few times. V is TRBV12-3 or TRBV12-4 and J is TRBJ2-1; D possibly corresponds to TRBD1 (5 bases). CDR3 length: 15 amino acids. The V gene lost 3 bases and the J gene lost 8 bases, with 17 bases spanning the gap. Written as DNA, the CDR3 is TGTGCCAGCAGTTTTTCCGGCAGGGTTGTGGATGAGCAGTTCTTC. Its protein is CASSFSGRVVDEQFF.

The V call is TRBV29-1, the J call TRBJ2-7; 7 bases agree with TRBD1. Germline V CDR1 and CDR2: SQVTM, ANQGSEA. CDR3 length: 12 residues. With V trimmed by 4 bases and J by 4 bases, 4 bases remained unmatched. CDR3: CSVGTGQYEQYF. CDR3 DNA: TGCAGCGTTGGGACAGGCCAATACGAGCAGTACTTC.

The CDR3 here is CSARAGTSFHEQYF. The CDR3 region has the DNA TGCAGTGCTAGAGCCGGGACTAGCTTCCACGAGCAGTACTTC. V and J are TRBV20-1 and TRBJ2-7, with TRBD2 identical over 9 bases. CDR1 and CDR2 from the germline V gene are DFQATT and SNEGSKA (reference sequence). J was trimmed by 5 bases and V by 1 base; bases with no gene match: 6. This CDR3 comprises 14 residues.

In the case of this clonotype: A read error may be the cause here, since a much bigger clone is one base away. V and J are TRBV12-3 or TRBV12-4 and TRBJ2-1; D may correspond to TRBD1 or TRBD2 (5 bases each). The CDR3 covers 14 residues. The CDR3 loop is CTSWDGGSYNEQFF. Here the CDR3 DNA reads TGTACCAGCTGGGACGGAGGATCCTACAATGAGCAGTTCTTC.

The chain recombines TRBV11-1 with TRBJ2-5, with 7 bases that match TRBD2. The CDR3 sequence is 14 residues long. Germline CDR1 SGHAT, CDR2 FQDESV (reference sequence). Trimming at V came to 8 bases and at J to 2 bases, leaving 8 bases not matched to a gene. The CDR3 nucleotides are TGTGCCAGCGGACGGGGGGTTTGGCAAGAGACCCAGTACTTC. It codes for CASGRGVWQETQYF.